This T cell receptor beta chain was documented in a study of a mutant IDH1 vaccine in newly diagnosed glioma. Study information: Patients, over weeks 1, 3, 5, 7, 11, 15, 19 and 23, received a total of eight vaccinations. The earlier regimen, radiotherapy, temozolomide, or both, was most often both. Whole-study results and caveats: Changes in top peripheral clonotypes did not appear linked to pseudoprogression.

This clone was counted a single time. Its antigen is currently unknown. Unmatched junction bases numbered 7, after V lost 0 bases and J lost 8 bases. Germline V lookup: CDR1 SGDLS, CDR2 YYNGEE. The CDR3 is 17 amino acids. Time point meaning: week 23, last vaccination. One vaccine dose held 300 ug of mutant IDH1 20-mer peptide and came with topical imiquimod. Profiling relied on immunoSEQ multiplex PCR, and the TCRdb table lists in-frame clones only, not all of them. The repertoire holds about 43,000 clones, with 84% as singletons. Sequenced here: PBMCs, sampled from a glioma patient whose treatment included an IDH1 peptide vaccine. The rearrangement joins TRBV9 to TRBJ2-2; 13 positions match TRBD2. The TCR was taken from a woman aged 18 to 35 with glioma. Some clones in this sample may be carry-over from other donors' samples. The CDR3 coding sequence is TGTGCCAGCAGCGTAGGGAGCGGACTAGCGGGAGTGGGGGAGCTGTTTTTT. Residues: CASSVGSGLAGVGELFF.